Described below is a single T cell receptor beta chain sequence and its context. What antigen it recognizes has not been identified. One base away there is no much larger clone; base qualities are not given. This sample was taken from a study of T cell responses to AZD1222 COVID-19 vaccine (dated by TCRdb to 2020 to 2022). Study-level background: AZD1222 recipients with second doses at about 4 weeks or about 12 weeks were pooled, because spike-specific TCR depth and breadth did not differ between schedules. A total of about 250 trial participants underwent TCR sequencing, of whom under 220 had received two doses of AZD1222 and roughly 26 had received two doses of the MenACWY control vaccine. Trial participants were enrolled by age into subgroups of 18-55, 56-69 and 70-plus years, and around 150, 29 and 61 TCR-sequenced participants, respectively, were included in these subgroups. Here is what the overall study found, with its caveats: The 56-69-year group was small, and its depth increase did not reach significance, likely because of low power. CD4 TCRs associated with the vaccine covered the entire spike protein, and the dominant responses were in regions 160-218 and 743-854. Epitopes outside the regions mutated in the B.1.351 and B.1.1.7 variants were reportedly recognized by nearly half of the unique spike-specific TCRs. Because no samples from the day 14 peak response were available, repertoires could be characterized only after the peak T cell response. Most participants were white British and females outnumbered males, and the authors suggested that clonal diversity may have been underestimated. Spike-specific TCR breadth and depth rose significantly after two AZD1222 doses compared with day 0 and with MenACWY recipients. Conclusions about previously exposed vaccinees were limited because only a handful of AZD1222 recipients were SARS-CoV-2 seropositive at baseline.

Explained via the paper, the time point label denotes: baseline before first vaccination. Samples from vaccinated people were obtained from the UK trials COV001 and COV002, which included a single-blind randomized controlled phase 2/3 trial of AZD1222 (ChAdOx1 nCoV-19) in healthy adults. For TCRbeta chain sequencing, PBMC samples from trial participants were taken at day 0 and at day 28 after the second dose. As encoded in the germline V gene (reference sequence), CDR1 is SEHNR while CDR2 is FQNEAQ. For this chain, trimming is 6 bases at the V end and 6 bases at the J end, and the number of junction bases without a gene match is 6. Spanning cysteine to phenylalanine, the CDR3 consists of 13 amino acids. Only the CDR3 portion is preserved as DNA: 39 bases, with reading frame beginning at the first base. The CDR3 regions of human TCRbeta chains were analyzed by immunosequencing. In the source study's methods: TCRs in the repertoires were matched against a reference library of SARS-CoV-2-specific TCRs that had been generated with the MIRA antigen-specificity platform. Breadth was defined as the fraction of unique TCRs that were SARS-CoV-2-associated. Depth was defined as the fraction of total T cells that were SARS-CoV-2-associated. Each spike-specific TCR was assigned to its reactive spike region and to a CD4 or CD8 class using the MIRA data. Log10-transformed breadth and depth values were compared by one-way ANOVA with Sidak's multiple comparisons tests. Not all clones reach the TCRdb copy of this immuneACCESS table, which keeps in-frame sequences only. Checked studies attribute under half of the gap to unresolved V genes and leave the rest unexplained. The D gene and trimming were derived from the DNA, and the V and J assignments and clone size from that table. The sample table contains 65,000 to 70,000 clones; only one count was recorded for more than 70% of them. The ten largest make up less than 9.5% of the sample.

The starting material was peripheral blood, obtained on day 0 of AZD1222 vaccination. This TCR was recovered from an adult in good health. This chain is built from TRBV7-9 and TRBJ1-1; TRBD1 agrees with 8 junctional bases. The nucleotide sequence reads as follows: TGTGCCAGCAGTCGGACAGGGATCGCTGAAGCTTTCTTT. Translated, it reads CASSRTGIAEAFF.